Listed below are T cell receptor beta chains from one sample, sequenced in a study of control samples from healthy donors and cancer patients. TCRdb's table, derived via immunoSEQ multiplex PCR, lists solely in-frame clones and lacks some. In the table there are around 7,000 clones, more than 70% of which are singletons. The sequenced material came from PBMCs. The source is a man between 65 and 85 years old with lung cancer. CDR3s include the opening cysteine and the closing phenylalanine or tryptophan. A D gene is named only where the DNA matches it firmly. Only part of the rows carry a size: once, few, many, or a class if the clone is expanded.

D: TRBD1
size: few
J: TRBJ2-7
V: TRBV30
DNA: TGTGCCTGGAACAGGGGGTTAAACGAGCAGTACTTC
CDR3: CAWNRGLNEQYF

D: -
size: -
J: TRBJ2-7
V: TRBV7-2
DNA: TGTGCCAGCAGTAATATTTCCCACTACGAGCAGTACTTC
CDR3: CASSNISHYEQYF

D: -
size: -
J: TRBJ2-3
V: TRBV18
DNA: TGTGCCAGCTCACCTGACGGGAGCAGCACAGATACGCAGTATTTT
CDR3: CASSPDGSSTDTQYF

D: -
size: -
J: TRBJ2-1
V: TRBV25-1
DNA: TGTGCCAGCAGTGAATTCCATTTAACAGGGCTGCCTTACAATGAGCAGTTCTTC
CDR3: CASSEFHLTGLPYNEQFF

D: -
size: -
J: TRBJ2-5
V: TRBV19
DNA: TGTGCCAGTAGTGTACAAGAGACCCAGTACTTC
CDR3: CASSVQETQYF

D: -
size: -
J: TRBJ2-1
V: TRBV7-2
DNA: TGTGCCAGCAGCTTAGGCTCTAGCGCTTACAATGAGCAGTTCTTC
CDR3: CASSLGSSAYNEQFF

D: -
size: -
J: TRBJ1-1
V: TRBV5-1
DNA: TGCGCCAGCAGCCCCCTTAGCGTTACGGGGACTGAAGCTTTCTTT
CDR3: CASSPLSVTGTEAFF

D: -
size: -
J: TRBJ2-3
V: TRBV7-8
DNA: TGTGCCAGCAGCTTAATCCAGATAACAGATACGCAGTATTTT
CDR3: CASSLIQITDTQYF

D: -
size: -
J: TRBJ2-7
V: TRBV4-1
DNA: TGCGCCAGCAGCCAAGATTCGACTTCCTACGAGCAGTACTTC
CDR3: CASSQDSTSYEQYF

D: -
size: -
J: TRBJ2-1
V: TRBV4-3
DNA: TGCGCCAGCAGCCAAGAAATAGGAAGCGCCTTGAGCTCCTACAATGAGCAGTTCTTC
CDR3: CASSQEIGSALSSYNEQFF

D: -
size: -
J: TRBJ1-2
V: TRBV27
DNA: TGTGCCAGCAGCCCTCAGCGACAAACTAACTATGGCTACACCTTC
CDR3: CASSPQRQTNYGYTF

D: -
size: large
J: TRBJ1-2
V: TRBV27
DNA: TGTGCCAGCAGAAACCCACAGGGACGAGGCTACACCTTC
CDR3: CASRNPQGRGYTF

D: -
size: -
J: TRBJ1-2
V: TRBV12-3/TRBV12-4
DNA: TGTGCCAGCAGAACATCGGTGAATGGCTACACCTTC
CDR3: CASRTSVNGYTF

D: TRBD2
size: few
J: TRBJ2-7
V: TRBV29-1
DNA: TGCAGCGTTGAGTTCGTAGGGGCTAGCGGGGAACGGGCCTACGAGCAGTACTTC
CDR3: CSVEFVGASGERAYEQYF

D: -
size: -
J: TRBJ1-6
V: TRBV5-1
DNA: TGCGCCAGCAGCTTGGCCCAGGGAGGGGTAACTTCACCCCTCCACTTT
CDR3: CASSLAQGGVTSPLHF

D: TRBD1
size: -
J: TRBJ1-5
V: TRBV19
DNA: TGTGCCAGTAGCGCCGGGACAGAGCAACAGCCCCAGCATTTT
CDR3: CASSAGTEQQPQHF

D: TRBD1
size: -
J: TRBJ1-2
V: TRBV7-9
DNA: TGTGCCAGCAGCTTAGTCGGCACAGGGGGGCGCATATCCTTC
CDR3: CASSLVGTGGRISF

D: -
size: -
J: TRBJ2-5
V: TRBV7-2
DNA: TGTGCCAGCAGCTCCCATGGGGGGAGCGGAGAGACCCAGTACTTC
CDR3: CASSSHGGSGETQYF

D: -
size: -
J: TRBJ2-3
V: TRBV28
DNA: TGTGCCAGCAGTCGCAGGGGACGGGGTTTTGGAGATACGCAGTATTTT
CDR3: CASSRRGRGFGDTQYF

D: -
size: -
J: TRBJ2-1
V: TRBV12-3/TRBV12-4
DNA: TGTGCCAGCAGTTTTACCGACAATGAGCAGTTCTTC
CDR3: CASSFTDNEQFF

D: -
size: -
J: TRBJ1-1
V: TRBV4-1
DNA: TGCGCCAGCAGCCTAAGGGAGGGATCTTATGAAGCTTTCTTT
CDR3: CASSLREGSYEAFF

D: TRBD1
size: -
J: TRBJ1-1
V: TRBV25-1
DNA: TGTGCCAGCAGTGAATTGAGACAGGGTGGGGAAGCTTTCTTT
CDR3: CASSELRQGGEAFF

D: -
size: -
J: TRBJ2-3
V: TRBV29-1
DNA: TGCAGCCTTGAGGGGGGTAGCACAGATACGCAGTATTTT
CDR3: CSLEGGSTDTQYF

D: -
size: -
J: TRBJ1-2
V: TRBV5-1
DNA: TGCGCCAGCAGCTTGAGCGGACAATTAAACTCTGGCTACACCTTC
CDR3: CASSLSGQLNSGYTF

D: -
size: -
J: TRBJ2-7
V: TRBV12-3/TRBV12-4
DNA: TGTGCCAGCAGCCGTGACTACTACGAGCAGTACTTC
CDR3: CASSRDYYEQYF

D: -
size: -
J: TRBJ2-2
V: TRBV27
DNA: TGTGCCAGCAGTTTAGGGTGGCAGGGGGGAATCGGGGAGCTGTTTTTT
CDR3: CASSLGWQGGIGELFF

D: -
size: once
J: TRBJ1-3
V: TRBV4-3
DNA: TGCGCCAGCAGCCAAACGAGACAGGACTACTTCTCTGGAAACACCATATATTTT
CDR3: CASSQTRQDYFSGNTIYF

D: TRBD2
size: -
J: TRBJ2-7
V: TRBV27
DNA: TGTGCCAGCAGTTTATGGGCCCGGGGACTAGCGGGAGTCGAGCAGTACTTC
CDR3: CASSLWARGLAGVEQYF

D: -
size: -
J: TRBJ2-3
V: TRBV24-1
DNA: TGTGCCACCAGTGACCGTGGGACAATCGCCGCTACGCAGTATTTT
CDR3: CATSDRGTIAATQYF

D: TRBD1
size: -
J: TRBJ1-1
V: TRBV5-1
DNA: TGCGCCAGCAGAAGGACAGGGGACACTGAAGCTTTCTTT
CDR3: CASRRTGDTEAFF

D: -
size: -
J: TRBJ2-7
V: TRBV5-5
DNA: TGTGCCAGCAGCATGGGTCCGTCGAGCTCCTACGAGCAGTACTTC
CDR3: CASSMGPSSSYEQYF

D: TRBD1
size: -
J: TRBJ2-7
V: TRBV18
DNA: TGTGCCAGCTCACCATTAGGGGACAGCCCTTACGAGCAGTACTTC
CDR3: CASSPLGDSPYEQYF

D: TRBD1
size: -
J: TRBJ1-5
V: TRBV19
DNA: TGTGCCAGTAGTACCCCCACCAGCGGACAGGGAAGCAATCAGCCCCAGCATTTT
CDR3: CASSTPTSGQGSNQPQHF

D: -
size: -
J: TRBJ2-3
V: TRBV5-1
DNA: TGCGCCAGCAGCCGAGACAGCACAGATACGCAGTATTTT
CDR3: CASSRDSTDTQYF

D: -
size: -
J: TRBJ2-2
V: TRBV19
DNA: TGTGCCAGTAGTATTCTTTCCGGACGGGGAAACACCGGGGAGCTGTTTTTT
CDR3: CASSILSGRGNTGELFF

D: -
size: -
J: TRBJ2-6
V: TRBV30
DNA: TGTGCCGGCACCCAAGGGGCCAACTCTGGGGCCAACGTCCTGACTTTC
CDR3: CAGTQGANSGANVLTF

D: -
size: -
J: TRBJ1-6
V: TRBV10-3
DNA: TGTGCCATCAGCAACGGGGAGCCCTCCTCACCCCTCCACTTT
CDR3: CAISNGEPSSPLHF

D: TRBD1
size: -
J: TRBJ2-7
V: TRBV29-1
DNA: TGCAGCGTTGAAGCAGGGGGCGGATACGAGCAGTACTTC
CDR3: CSVEAGGGYEQYF

D: TRBD1
size: -
J: TRBJ2-7
V: TRBV27
DNA: TGTGCCAGCAGTTTATACAGGGGCGTATCCTACGAGCAGTACTTC
CDR3: CASSLYRGVSYEQYF

D: TRBD2
size: -
J: TRBJ2-7
V: TRBV2
DNA: TGTGCCAGCACCGGGGGGTCCTACTACGAGCAGTACTTC
CDR3: CASTGGSYYEQYF

D: -
size: once
J: TRBJ1-6
V: TRBV2
DNA: TGTACCAGCAGTGGGACGGACGATTCACCCCTCCACTTT
CDR3: CTSSGTDDSPLHF

D: -
size: -
J: TRBJ1-2
V: TRBV5-6
DNA: TGTGCCAGCAGCTTGGCTACAGGCTACACCTTC
CDR3: CASSLATGYTF

D: -
size: -
J: TRBJ1-5
V: TRBV19
DNA: TGTGCCAGTAGTATCGGCGGATTTAGCAATCAGCCCCAGCATTTT
CDR3: CASSIGGFSNQPQHF

D: TRBD2
size: -
J: TRBJ2-3
V: TRBV18
DNA: TGTGCCAGCTCACCACTGGCTAGGCGGGAGGCAGATACGCAGTATTTT
CDR3: CASSPLARREADTQYF

D: -
size: -
J: TRBJ1-5
V: TRBV29-1
DNA: TGCAGCGTTGGTGGGGCACTCAATCAGCCCCAGCATTTT
CDR3: CSVGGALNQPQHF

D: -
size: -
J: TRBJ2-1
V: TRBV18
DNA: TGTGCCAGCTCACCACTAGGGTGGAATGAGCAGTTCTTC
CDR3: CASSPLGWNEQFF

D: -
size: -
J: TRBJ1-2
V: TRBV28
DNA: TGTGCCAGCAGTTTTACAGACAACTATGGCTACACCTTC
CDR3: CASSFTDNYGYTF

D: -
size: -
J: TRBJ2-2
V: TRBV6-6
DNA: TGTGCCAGCAGTGTGGGGGGAGGGAACACCGGGGAGCTGTTTTTT
CDR3: CASSVGGGNTGELFF

D: -
size: -
J: TRBJ1-1
V: TRBV29-1
DNA: TGCAGCGTTGAAGAGTCTGGCACTGAAGCTTTCTTT
CDR3: CSVEESGTEAFF

D: TRBD2
size: -
J: TRBJ2-3
V: TRBV10-1
DNA: TGCGCCAGCAGTGAGTCAGCGGGAGTCACAGATACGCAGTATTTT
CDR3: CASSESAGVTDTQYF

D: TRBD2
size: -
J: TRBJ2-6
V: TRBV3-1/TRBV3-2
DNA: TGTGCCAGCAGCCAAGGGAGTTGGGGGGGCTCTGGGGCCAACGTCCTGACTTTC
CDR3: CASSQGSWGGSGANVLTF

D: TRBD1
size: once
J: TRBJ2-7
V: TRBV18
DNA: TGTGCCAGCTCACCATTCGGGACAGGGGGCTCATACGAGCAGTACTTC
CDR3: CASSPFGTGGSYEQYF

D: -
size: once
J: TRBJ1-2
V: TRBV7-9
DNA: TGTGCCAGCAGCTTACAGGATGCCCGCGGCTACACCTTC
CDR3: CASSLQDARGYTF